This TCR beta chain was obtained from a study of regulatory T cells in long-lasting Graves disease. Across the study: The study enrolled newly diagnosed Graves' patients on antithyroid drugs under 3 months.

This clonotype was seen ten or more times. Its antigen is unidentified. The junction departs from the called germline gene at one end, perhaps through a read error. To make TCR beta libraries, researchers used iRepertoire HTBI primers and Arm-PCR of CDR3 regions. TCRdb called the multiplex PCR reads again in MiXCR, with one record for every CDR3 protein. The top ten clones hold more than 35% of a sample with approximately 310,000 distinct CDR3 sequences, about 20% of them seen once. As for time point: newly diagnosed GD, antithyroid drugs for less than 3 months. PBMC RNA was the source of the TCR library. Germline V lookup: CDR1 MDHEN, CDR2 SYDVKM. CDR3 size: 13 residues. The study's findings and limits: Persistent disease exhibited a predilection for TRBV28, TRBJ1-2 and TRBJ2-5. Because few samples were included, accuracy may have been lower. For persistent Graves' patients, TCR diversity was lower than for newly diagnosed ones.

The sequence derives from a female donor with Graves disease. The rearrangement uses TRBV28 and TRBJ1-5, with D uncertain. The sequences come from peripheral blood mononuclear cells (PBMCs), collected at new diagnosis, from a patient treated with antithyroid drugs. CDR3 nucleotides: TGTGCCAGCGTCCCCGCTCGTCCCAGAAACCCTATTTTT. Its translation is CASVPARPRNPIF.